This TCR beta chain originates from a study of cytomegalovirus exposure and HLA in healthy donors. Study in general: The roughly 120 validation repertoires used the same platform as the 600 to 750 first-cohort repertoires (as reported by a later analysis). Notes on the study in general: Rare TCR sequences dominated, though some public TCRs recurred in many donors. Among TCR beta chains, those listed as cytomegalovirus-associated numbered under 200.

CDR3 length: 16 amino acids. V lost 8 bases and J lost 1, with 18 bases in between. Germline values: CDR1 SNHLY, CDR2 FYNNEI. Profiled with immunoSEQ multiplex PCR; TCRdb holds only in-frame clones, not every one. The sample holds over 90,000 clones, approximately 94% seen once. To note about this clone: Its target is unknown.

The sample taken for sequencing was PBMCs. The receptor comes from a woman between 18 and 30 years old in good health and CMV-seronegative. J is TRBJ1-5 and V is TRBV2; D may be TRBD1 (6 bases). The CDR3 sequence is CASGPIDRPSNQPQHF. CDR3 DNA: TGTGCCAGCGGACCTATCGACAGGCCGAGCAATCAGCCCCAGCATTTT.